These 9 T cell receptor beta chains came from one sample sequenced in a study of T cells expressing NK-cell markers. TCRdb processed the 5' RACE reads again and assigns one entry to each CDR3 protein, with no DNA. The table for this sample gives about 410,000 distinct CDR3 sequences. The material sequenced was blood T cells: a sorted CD56 or NKG2C T cell subset, CD4+ or CD8+ T cells, or bulk PBMC T cells (not recorded which). The receptors were sampled from a woman between 45 and 60 years old in good health.

This chain links TRBV12-3 or TRBV12-4 with TRBJ1-3; TCRdb proposes TRBD1, but this gene call is untestable without DNA. The CDR3 runs 15 residues. The CDR3 here is CASSFPGTAGNTIYF.

The rearrangement links TRBV5-1 to TRBJ2-1; without DNA, the TCRdb call of TRBD1 cannot be checked. This CDR3 contains 15 residues. Germline CDR1 SGHRS, CDR2 YFSETQ. Here the CDR3 reads CASSLPGQGANEQFF.

V is TRBV30 and J is TRBJ2-5. CDR3 size: 13 residues. Germline CDR1 reads GTSNPN; CDR2 reads SVGIG (reference sequence). The CDR3 here is CAWSVGTTETQYF. Combining the CDR3 with reference TRBV30 and TRBJ2-5 gives the whole variable domain SQTIHQWPATLVQPVGSPLSLECTVEGTSNPNLYWYRQAAGRGLQLLFYSVGIGQISSEVPQNLSASRPQDRQFILSSKKLLLSDSGFYLCAWSVGTTETQYFGPGTRLLVL.

V is TRBV7-3 and J is TRBJ2-1. The CDR3 runs 13 residues. Per the germline V gene, CDR1 is SGHTA and CDR2 is FQGTGA. CDR3 sequence: CASSPYWNNEQFF.

The V gene is TRBV27, the J gene TRBJ2-1; the TRBD1 assignment by TCRdb is unverifiable without DNA. CDR3 length equals 14 residues. Germline V gene lookup returns CDR1 MNHEY and CDR2 SMNVEV (reference sequence). This chain's CDR3 is CASSLSLAPAEQFF.

This chain connects TRBV18 to TRBJ2-5. CDR1 is KGHSH, CDR2 LQKENI, per germline. This CDR3 spans 14 amino acids. CDR3 region: CASSPLVGQETQYF.

The chain links TRBV6-5 to TRBJ2-6. The germline gives CDR1 MNHEY, CDR2 SVGAGI. There are 15 residues in the CDR3. CDR3 loop: CASRDPTSGANVLTF.

This chain uses TRBV7-7 with TRBJ2-2. This CDR3 comprises 14 residues. The germline gives CDR1 SSHAT, CDR2 FNYEAQ (reference sequence). This CDR3 is CASSLDLSTGELFF.

This chain joins TRBV5-1 and TRBJ2-5; there is no DNA to check the TCRdb D call of TRBD2. Germline lookup yields CDR1 SGHRS and CDR2 YFSETQ. CDR3 length: 17 residues. The CDR3 is CASSLDVAGGLGETQYF.